The 11 T cell receptor beta chains given below trace back to one sample, sequenced in a study of beta chain features in type 1 diabetes. No antigen is known for these receptors. Every bit of the isolated RNA underwent reverse transcription, so sequencing read expressed TCRB transcripts. TCRdb's table, derived via immunoSEQ multiplex PCR, lists solely in-frame clones and lacks some. This sample has 200,000 to 300,000 clones, with roughly 20% found just once. General study points: All four CD4+ subsets from Type 1 diabetes patients carried moderately but significantly shorter TCRB CDR3s.

The sample comprised naive CD4+ T cells from blood. The receptors shown here come from a woman in her thirties or forties with type 1 diabetes.

The chain carries TRBV21-1 and TRBJ2-2; the D segment call TRBD1 is taken from the table without a DNA check. TRBV21-1 is recorded as a pseudogene. The CDR3 length is 17 residues. The CDR3 region has the DNA TGTGCCAGCAGCAAAGGGGGGGACAGGGGCGATCCCGGGGAGCTGTTTTTT. It yields the protein CASSKGGDRGDPGELFF.

The chain uses TRBV7-9 and TRBJ2-5, with 7 positions matching TRBD2. Germline V gene lookup returns CDR1 SEHNR and CDR2 FQNEAQ (reference sequence). The V and J ends lost 6 bases and 5 bases, in that order; junction bases with no gene match: 9. CDR3 length equals 14 residues. Here the CDR3 reads CASSRLTGRETQYF. The CDR3 DNA sequence: TGTGCCAGCAGTCGTCTAACCGGGAGGGAGACCCAGTACTTC.

This clone was seen more than once but under ten times. V and J are TRBV4-3 and TRBJ1-5, with 8 bases fitting TRBD1. The CDR3 loop spans 13 amino acids. The J segment lost 4 bases and the V segment lost 4 bases, leaving 0 bases of the junction unmatched. Germline lookup yields CDR1 LGHNA and CDR2 YSLEER. CDR3 region: CASSRDRNQPQHF. The CDR3 DNA reads as TGCGCCAGCAGCCGGGACAGGAATCAGCCCCAGCATTTT.

Only a few counts were recorded for this clone. The V gene is TRBV30, the J gene TRBJ2-1, with 7 bases identical to TRBD1. V trimming: 2 bases; J trimming: 2 bases; junction bases outside the gene matches: 3. The length of the CDR3 is 14 residues. In germline, CDR1 is GTSNPN, CDR2 SVGIG (reference sequence). The CDR3 loop is CAWSRGGAYNEQFF. The CDR3, as DNA: TGTGCCTGGAGTAGAGGGGGCGCCTACAATGAGCAGTTCTTC. Full variable domain (outside the CDR3, taken from reference TRBV30 and TRBJ2-1): SQTIHQWPATLVQPVGSPLSLECTVEGTSNPNLYWYRQAAGRGLQLLFYSVGIGQISSEVPQNLSASRPQDRQFILSSKKLLLSDSGFYLCAWSRGGAYNEQFFGPGTRLTVL.

The table lists this clone with a few counts. The chain recombines TRBV7-2 with TRBJ2-1; a weak D match, TRBD2 (5 bases). The V end lost 1 base, the J end lost 2 bases, and 12 bases lay between the germline ends. Per the germline V gene, CDR1 is SGHTA and CDR2 is FQGNSA. CDR3 length equals 16 residues. As DNA, the CDR3 is TGTGCCAGCAGCTTAGGGGCGACTACAGCCTACAATGAGCAGTTCTTC. Translating gives CASSLGATTAYNEQFF.

The V gene is TRBV11-2, the J gene TRBJ2-1; 8 bases line up with TRBD1. Germline CDR1 is SGHAT and CDR2 is FQNNGV. Unmatched junction bases numbered 3, after V lost 3 bases and J lost 11 bases. This CDR3 contains 12 residues. CDR3 in amino acids: CASSLDRVKQFF. CDR3 DNA sequence: TGTGCCAGCAGCTTGGACAGGGTGAAGCAGTTCTTC.

Only a few counts were recorded for this clone. The chain employs TRBV13 and TRBJ2-6, with D perhaps matching TRBD1 (6 bases). The CDR3 sequence is 18 residues long. Trimming removed 5 bases from V and 1 base from J, with 18 bases in between. Germline V CDR1 and CDR2: PRHDT, FYEKMQ (reference sequence). CDR3 DNA sequence: TGTGCCAGCAGCCTTCGGACAGAATCCTTTTCTGGGGCCAACGTCCTGACTTTC. Translation: CASSLRTESFSGANVLTF.

This clone was seen more than once but under ten times. The chain is built from TRBV4-3 and TRBJ1-6; D may be TRBD1 (5 bases). CDR3 size: 16 residues. From germline, CDR1 is LGHNA and CDR2 YSLEER. Trimming removed 1 base at V and 0 bases at J, with 7 bases between. The CDR3 here is CASSQGGLSYNSPLHF. The CDR3 nucleotides are TGCGCCAGCAGCCAAGGGGGACTCTCCTATAATTCACCCCTCCACTTT.

The chain recombines TRBV7-2 with TRBJ2-7, with D uncertain. Trimming removed 2 bases at V and 0 bases at J, with 11 bases between. Germline lookup yields CDR1 SGHTA and CDR2 FQGNSA. This CDR3 has 15 residues. DNA of the CDR3: TGTGCCAGCAGCTTATCCGTGGGCAGCTCCTACGAGCAGTACTTC. Translated: CASSLSVGSSYEQYF.

The chain carries TRBV28 and TRBJ2-5; 8 bases agree with TRBD2. With 3 bases clipped from V and 7 bases from J, the junction kept 7 bases outside the gene matches. The CDR3 length is 14 residues. Per germline, CDR1 MDHEN and CDR2 SYDVKM. CDR3 bases: TGTGCCAGCAGTTTTCCGGGGGGGCCGGGGACCCAGTACTTC. It specifies CASSFPGGPGTQYF. Based on the CDR3 plus reference TRBV28 and TRBJ2-5, the full variable domain is DVKVTQSSRYLVKRTGEKVFLECVQDMDHENMFWYRQDPGLGLRLIYFSYDVKMKEKGDIPEGYSVSREKKERFSLILESASTNQTSMYLCASSFPGGPGTQYFGPGTRLLVL.

The genes are TRBV9 and TRBJ2-3; 8 nucleotides align to TRBD2. Unmatched junction bases numbered 11, after V lost 0 bases and J lost 5 bases. This CDR3 contains 17 residues. Germline V gene sequence: CDR1 SGDLS, CDR2 YYNGEE. This chain's CDR3 is CASSVDVSGSHQDTQYF. In nucleotides, the CDR3 is TGTGCCAGCAGCGTAGATGTAAGCGGGAGTCATCAAGATACGCAGTATTTT. Combining the CDR3 with reference TRBV9 and TRBJ2-3 gives the whole variable domain DSGVTQTPKHLITATGQRVTLRCSPRSGDLSVYWYQQSLDQGLQFLIQYYNGEERAKGNILERFSAQQFPDLHSELNLSSLELGDSALYFCASSVDVSGSHQDTQYFGPGTRLTVL.